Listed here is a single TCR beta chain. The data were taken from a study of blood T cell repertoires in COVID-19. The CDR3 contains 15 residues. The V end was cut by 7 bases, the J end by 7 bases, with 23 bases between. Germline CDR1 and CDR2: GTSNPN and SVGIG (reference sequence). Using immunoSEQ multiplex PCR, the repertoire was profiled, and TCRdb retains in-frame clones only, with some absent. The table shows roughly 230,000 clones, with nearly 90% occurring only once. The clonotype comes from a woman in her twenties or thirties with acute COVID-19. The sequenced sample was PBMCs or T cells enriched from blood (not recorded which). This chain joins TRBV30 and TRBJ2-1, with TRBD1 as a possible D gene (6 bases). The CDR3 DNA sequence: TGTGCCTCCAACCCTGGGGGCAATTACGTAAATGAGCAGTTCTTC. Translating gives CASNPGGNYVNEQFF.